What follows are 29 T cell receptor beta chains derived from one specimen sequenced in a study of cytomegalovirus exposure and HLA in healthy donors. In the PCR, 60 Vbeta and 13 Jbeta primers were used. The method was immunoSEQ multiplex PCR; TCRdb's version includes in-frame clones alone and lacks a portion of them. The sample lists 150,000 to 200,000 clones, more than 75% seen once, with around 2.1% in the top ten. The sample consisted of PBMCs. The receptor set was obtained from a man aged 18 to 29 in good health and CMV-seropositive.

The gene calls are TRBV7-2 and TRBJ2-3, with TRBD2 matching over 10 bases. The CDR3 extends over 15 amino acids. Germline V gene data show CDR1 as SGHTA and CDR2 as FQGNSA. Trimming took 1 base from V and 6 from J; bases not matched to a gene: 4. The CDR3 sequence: CASSLGLAGRDTQYF. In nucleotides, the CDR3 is TGTGCCAGCAGCTTAGGACTAGCGGGTAGGGATACGCAGTATTTT.

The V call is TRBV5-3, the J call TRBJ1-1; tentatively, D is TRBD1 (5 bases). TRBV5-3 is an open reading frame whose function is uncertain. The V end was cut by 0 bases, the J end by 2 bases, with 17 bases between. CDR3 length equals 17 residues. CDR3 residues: CARSLGVGGRGNTEAFF. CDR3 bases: TGTGCCAGAAGCTTGGGCGTTGGGGGGAGAGGTAACACTGAAGCTTTCTTT.

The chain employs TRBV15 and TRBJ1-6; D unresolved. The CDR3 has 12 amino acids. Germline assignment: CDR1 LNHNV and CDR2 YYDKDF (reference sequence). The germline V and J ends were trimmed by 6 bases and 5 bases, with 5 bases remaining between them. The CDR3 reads CATRADNSPLHF. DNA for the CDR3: TGTGCCACCAGGGCGGATAATTCACCCCTCCACTTT.

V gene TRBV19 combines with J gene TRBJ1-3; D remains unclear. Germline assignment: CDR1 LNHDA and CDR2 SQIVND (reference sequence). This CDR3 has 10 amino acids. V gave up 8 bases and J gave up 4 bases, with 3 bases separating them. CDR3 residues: CASEGNTIYF. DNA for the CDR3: TGTGCCAGTGAGGGAAACACCATATATTTT.

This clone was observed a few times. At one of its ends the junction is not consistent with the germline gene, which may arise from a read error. The CDR3 DNA reads TGTGCCAGCAGTGAATTTGGAGGGAATGTGCCCCTTCACTTT. This gives the protein CASSEFGGNVPLHF. This chain uses TRBV25-1 with TRBJ1-6; no firm D call. Germline loops: CDR1 MGHDK, CDR2 SYGVNS. CDR3 length equals 14 residues.

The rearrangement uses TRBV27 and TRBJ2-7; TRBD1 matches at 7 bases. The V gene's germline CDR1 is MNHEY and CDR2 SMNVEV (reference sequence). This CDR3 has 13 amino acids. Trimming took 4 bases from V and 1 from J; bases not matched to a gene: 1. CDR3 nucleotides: TGTGCCAGCAGTTCGGACAGGTCCTACGAGCAGTACTTC. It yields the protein CASSSDRSYEQYF.

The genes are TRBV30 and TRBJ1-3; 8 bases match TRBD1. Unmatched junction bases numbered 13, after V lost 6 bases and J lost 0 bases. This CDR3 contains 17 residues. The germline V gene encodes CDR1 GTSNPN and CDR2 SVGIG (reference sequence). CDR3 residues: CACHPPGQVPSGNTIYF. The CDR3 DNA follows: TGTGCCTGCCATCCCCCGGGACAGGTCCCCTCTGGAAACACCATATATTTT.

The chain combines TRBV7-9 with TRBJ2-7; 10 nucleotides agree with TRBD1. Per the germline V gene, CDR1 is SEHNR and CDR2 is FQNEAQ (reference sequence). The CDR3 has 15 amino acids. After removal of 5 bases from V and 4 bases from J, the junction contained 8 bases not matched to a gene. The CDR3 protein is CASSPPGQGHYEQYF. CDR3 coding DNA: TGTGCCAGCAGCCCTCCGGGACAGGGGCATTACGAGCAGTACTTC.

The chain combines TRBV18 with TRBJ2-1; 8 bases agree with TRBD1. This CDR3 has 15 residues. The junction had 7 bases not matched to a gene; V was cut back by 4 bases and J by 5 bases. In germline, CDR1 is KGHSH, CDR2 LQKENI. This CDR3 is CASSRPGQGNNEQFF. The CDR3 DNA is TGTGCCAGCTCACGCCCCGGACAGGGAAACAATGAGCAGTTCTTC.

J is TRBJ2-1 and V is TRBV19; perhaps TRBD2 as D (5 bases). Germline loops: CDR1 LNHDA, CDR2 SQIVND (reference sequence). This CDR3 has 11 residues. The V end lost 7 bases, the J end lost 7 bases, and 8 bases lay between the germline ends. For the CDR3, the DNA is TGTGCCAGTACTCAGCGGAATGAGCAGTTCTTC. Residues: CASTQRNEQFF.

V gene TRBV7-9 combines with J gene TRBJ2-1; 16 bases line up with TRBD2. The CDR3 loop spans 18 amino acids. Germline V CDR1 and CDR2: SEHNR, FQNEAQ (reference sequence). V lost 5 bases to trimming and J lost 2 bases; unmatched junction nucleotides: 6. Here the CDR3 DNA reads TGTGCCAGCAGCCCTGGGACTAGCGGGGGGGTGGCCTACAATGAGCAGTTCTTC. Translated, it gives CASSPGTSGGVAYNEQFF.

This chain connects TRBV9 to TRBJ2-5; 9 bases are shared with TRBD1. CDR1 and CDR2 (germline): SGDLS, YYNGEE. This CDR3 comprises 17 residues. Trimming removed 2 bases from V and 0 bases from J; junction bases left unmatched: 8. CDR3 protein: CASSVGDRVSYQETQYF. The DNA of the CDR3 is TGTGCCAGCAGCGTGGGGGACAGGGTCTCGTACCAAGAGACCCAGTACTTC.

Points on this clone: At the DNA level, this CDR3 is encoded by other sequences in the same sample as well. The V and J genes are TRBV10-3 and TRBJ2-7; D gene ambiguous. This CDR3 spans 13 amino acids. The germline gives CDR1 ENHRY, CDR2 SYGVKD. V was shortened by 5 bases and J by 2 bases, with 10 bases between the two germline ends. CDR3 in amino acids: CAISSTGTYEQYF. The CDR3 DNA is TGTGCCATCAGTTCCACGGGTACCTACGAGCAGTACTTC.

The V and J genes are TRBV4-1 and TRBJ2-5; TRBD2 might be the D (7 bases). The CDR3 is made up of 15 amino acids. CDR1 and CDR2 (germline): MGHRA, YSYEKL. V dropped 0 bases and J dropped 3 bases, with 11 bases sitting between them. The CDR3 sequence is CASSQEGAGEETQYF. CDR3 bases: TGCGCCAGCAGCCAAGAGGGGGCGGGAGAAGAGACCCAGTACTTC.

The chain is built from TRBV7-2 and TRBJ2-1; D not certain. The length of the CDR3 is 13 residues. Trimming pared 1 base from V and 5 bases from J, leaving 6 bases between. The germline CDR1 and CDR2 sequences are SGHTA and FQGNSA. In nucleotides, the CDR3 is TGTGCCAGCAGCTTAGAACTAAACAATGAGCAGTTCTTC. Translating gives CASSLELNNEQFF.

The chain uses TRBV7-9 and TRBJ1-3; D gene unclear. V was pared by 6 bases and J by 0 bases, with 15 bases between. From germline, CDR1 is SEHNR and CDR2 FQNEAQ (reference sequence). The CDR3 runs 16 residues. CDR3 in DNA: TGTGCCAGCAGACCCGGGTCAACCGTCTCTGGAAACACCATATATTTT. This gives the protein CASRPGSTVSGNTIYF.

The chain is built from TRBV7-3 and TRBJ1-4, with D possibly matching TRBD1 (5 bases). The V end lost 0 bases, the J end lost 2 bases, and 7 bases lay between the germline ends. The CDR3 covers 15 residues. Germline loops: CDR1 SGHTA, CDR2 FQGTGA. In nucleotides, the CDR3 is TGTGCCAGCAGCTTAACGGGGGGTACTAATGAAAAACTGTTTTTT. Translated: CASSLTGGTNEKLFF.

The CDR3 region has the DNA TGTGCCAGCAGTTGGACAGGGGGCACTGAAGCTTTCTTT. Its protein is CASSWTGGTEAFF. The gene calls are TRBV7-9 and TRBJ1-1; 10 bases line up with TRBD1. J gave up 4 bases and V 6 bases, and 2 bases lay outside the gene matches. Germline CDR1 reads SEHNR; CDR2 reads FQNEAQ (reference sequence). There are 13 residues in the CDR3.

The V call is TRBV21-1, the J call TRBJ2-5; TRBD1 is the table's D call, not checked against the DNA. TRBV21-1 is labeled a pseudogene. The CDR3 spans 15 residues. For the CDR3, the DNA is TGTGCCAGCAGCAAAGGGGACAGGGCCCAAGAGACCCAGTACTTC. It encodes CASSKGDRAQETQYF.

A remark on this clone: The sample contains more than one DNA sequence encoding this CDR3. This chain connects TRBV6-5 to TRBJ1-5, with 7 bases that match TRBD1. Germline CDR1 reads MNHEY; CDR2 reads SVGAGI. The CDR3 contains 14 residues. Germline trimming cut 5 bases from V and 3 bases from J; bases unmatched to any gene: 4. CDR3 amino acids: CASSRTGDNQPQHF. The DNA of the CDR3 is TGTGCCAGCAGTCGAACAGGGGACAATCAGCCCCAGCATTTT.

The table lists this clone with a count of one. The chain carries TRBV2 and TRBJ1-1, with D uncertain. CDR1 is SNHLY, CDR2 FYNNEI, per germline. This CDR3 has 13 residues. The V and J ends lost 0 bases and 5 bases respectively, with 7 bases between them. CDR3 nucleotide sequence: TGTGCCAGCAGTGAAGCGCTGAGGACTGAAGCTTTCTTT. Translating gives CASSEALRTEAFF.

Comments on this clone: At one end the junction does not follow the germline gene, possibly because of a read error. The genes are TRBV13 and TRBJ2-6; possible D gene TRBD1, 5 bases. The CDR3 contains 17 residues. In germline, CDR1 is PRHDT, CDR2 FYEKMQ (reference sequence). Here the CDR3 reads CASSFRVTGSGANGLTF. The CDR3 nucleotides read TGTGCCAGCAGCTTCAGGGTCACGGGCTCTGGGGCCAACGGCCTGACTTTC.

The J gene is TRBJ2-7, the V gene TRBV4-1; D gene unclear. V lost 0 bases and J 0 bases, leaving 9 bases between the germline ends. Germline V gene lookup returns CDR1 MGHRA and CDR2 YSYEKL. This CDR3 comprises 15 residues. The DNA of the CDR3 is TGCGCCAGCAGCCAAGATACGCGTAGCTCCTACGAGCAGTACTTC. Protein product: CASSQDTRSSYEQYF.

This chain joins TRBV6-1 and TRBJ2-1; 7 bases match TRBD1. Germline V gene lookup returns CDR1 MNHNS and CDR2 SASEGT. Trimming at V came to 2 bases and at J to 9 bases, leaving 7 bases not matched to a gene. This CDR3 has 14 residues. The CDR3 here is CASSEQTGLGEQFF. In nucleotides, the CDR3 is TGTGCCAGCAGTGAACAGACAGGGCTGGGTGAGCAGTTCTTC.

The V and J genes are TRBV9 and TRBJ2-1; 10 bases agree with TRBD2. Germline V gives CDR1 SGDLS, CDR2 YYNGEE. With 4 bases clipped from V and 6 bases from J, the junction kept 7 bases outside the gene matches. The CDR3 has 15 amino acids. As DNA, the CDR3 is TGTGCCAGCAGCCGGACTAGCGGCCCCTTCAATGAGCAGTTCTTC. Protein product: CASSRTSGPFNEQFF.

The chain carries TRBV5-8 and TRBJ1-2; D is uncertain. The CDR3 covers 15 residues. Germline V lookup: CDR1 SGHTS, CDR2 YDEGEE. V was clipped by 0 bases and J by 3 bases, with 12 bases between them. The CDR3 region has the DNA TGTGCCAGCAGCTTGGGGGATCGGGGAGACTATGGCTACACCTTC. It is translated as CASSLGDRGDYGYTF. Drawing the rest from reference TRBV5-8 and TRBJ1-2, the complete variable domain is EAGVTQSPTHLIKTRGQQATLRCSPISGHTSVYWYQQALGLGLQFLLWYDEGEERNRGNFPPRFSGRQFPNYSSELNVNALELEDSALYLCASSLGDRGDYGYTFGSGTRLTVV.

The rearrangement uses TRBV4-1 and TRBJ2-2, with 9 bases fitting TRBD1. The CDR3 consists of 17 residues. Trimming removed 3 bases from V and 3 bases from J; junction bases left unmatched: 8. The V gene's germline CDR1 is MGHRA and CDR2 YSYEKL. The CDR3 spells CASSHTPGQGYTGELFF. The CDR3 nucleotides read TGCGCCAGCAGCCATACTCCGGGACAGGGTTACACCGGGGAGCTGTTTTTT.

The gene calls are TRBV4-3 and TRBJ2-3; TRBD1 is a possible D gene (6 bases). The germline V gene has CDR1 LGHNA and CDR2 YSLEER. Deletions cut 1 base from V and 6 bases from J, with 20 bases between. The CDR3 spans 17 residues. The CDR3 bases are TGCGCCAGCAGCCAAGCTTCACCAGGGGAAATTGCGGATACGCAGTATTTT. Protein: CASSQASPGEIADTQYF.

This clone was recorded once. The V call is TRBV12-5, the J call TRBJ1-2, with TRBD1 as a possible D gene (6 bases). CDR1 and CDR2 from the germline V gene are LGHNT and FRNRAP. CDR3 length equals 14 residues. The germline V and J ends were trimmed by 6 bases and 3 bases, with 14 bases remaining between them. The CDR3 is CASGTGIRDYGYTF. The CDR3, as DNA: TGTGCTAGTGGAACAGGGATCCGGGACTATGGCTACACCTTC. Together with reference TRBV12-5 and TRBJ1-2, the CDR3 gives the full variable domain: DARVTQTPRHKVTEMGQEVTMRCQPILGHNTVFWYRQTMMQGLELLAYFRNRAPLDDSGMPKDRFSAEMPDATLATLKIQPSEPRDSAVYFCASGTGIRDYGYTFGSGTRLTVV.